Shown below are 28 T cell receptor beta chains from a single sample sequenced in a study of shared clonotypes between healthy human individuals. Some clones are missing from TCRdb's copy, which holds only in-frame ones; the method was immunoSEQ multiplex PCR. The repertoire consists of approximately 1.5 million clones, with approximately 98.5% occurring once and the leading ten covering over 0.3%. Source material: naive CD4+ T cells sorted from blood. Subset of the sample: CD45RA+ positively selected. The source is a young man in good health.

The chain has TRBV11-2 and TRBJ2-5; D is unresolved. In germline, CDR1 is SGHAT, CDR2 FQNNGV. The V end was cut by 0 bases, the J end by 5 bases, with 13 bases between. CDR3 length: 15 residues. As DNA, the CDR3 is TGTGCCAGCAGCTTAGATTGGTCAGTCCAGGAGACCCAGTACTTC. Translating it yields CASSLDWSVQETQYF.

The chain employs TRBV20-1 and TRBJ2-7; no clear D. Germline CDR1 is DFQATT and CDR2 is SNEGSKA (reference sequence). The CDR3 runs to 11 residues. V lost 4 bases and J lost 4, with 8 bases in between. The CDR3 here is CSANHGYEQYF. The CDR3 DNA sequence: TGCAGTGCTAATCATGGGTACGAGCAGTACTTC.

This chain uses TRBV6-6 with TRBJ1-3; D is unresolved. This CDR3 contains 16 residues. CDR1 and CDR2 (germline): MNHNY, SVGAGI (reference sequence). The V end was cut by 4 bases, the J end by 0 bases, with 13 bases between. CDR3 sequence: CASSFSGKVSGNTIYF. As DNA, the CDR3 is TGTGCCAGCAGTTTCTCCGGCAAGGTCTCTGGAAACACCATATATTTT.

Written as DNA, the CDR3 is TGTGCCAGCAGCCCCGGACACGAGGATGAGCAGTTCTTC. Protein product: CASSPGHEDEQFF. The rearrangement joins TRBV7-3 to TRBJ2-1; the D gene is possibly TRBD1 (5 bases). The germline V and J ends were trimmed by 5 bases and 8 bases, with 13 bases remaining between them. CDR3 length: 13 residues. Germline V lookup: CDR1 SGHTA, CDR2 FQGTGA.

The rearrangement links TRBV18 to TRBJ2-5; possible D gene TRBD1, 5 bases. V lost 0 bases to trimming and J lost 4 bases, with 9 bases between them. Germline V gene data show CDR1 as KGHSH and CDR2 as LQKENI. The CDR3 is 14 residues long. CDR3 DNA: TGTGCCAGCTCACCACCGGGGCCCTTAGAGACCCAGTACTTC. Protein product: CASSPPGPLETQYF.

This chain connects TRBV6-5 to TRBJ1-2; D ambiguous. The ends were cut back, 0 bases at V and 4 bases at J, with 9 bases in the middle. The germline V gene has CDR1 MNHEY and CDR2 SVGAGI. This CDR3 has 14 residues. The CDR3 loop reads CASSYSAALYGYTF. For the CDR3, the DNA is TGTGCCAGCAGTTACTCGGCAGCCCTCTATGGCTACACCTTC.

The chain joins TRBV9 to TRBJ1-1, with D perhaps matching TRBD1 (6 bases). Trimming stripped 3 bases from V and 3 bases from J, with 12 bases between. Germline V gene sequence: CDR1 SGDLS, CDR2 YYNGEE. The CDR3 covers 14 residues. The CDR3 DNA reads as TGTGCCAGCAGCGAGAGGACAGCCTACACTGAAGCTTTCTTT. Residues: CASSERTAYTEAFF.

The chain is built from TRBV7-2 and TRBJ1-2, with a weak D call TRBD1 (5 bases). V was clipped by 5 bases and J by 4 bases, with 17 bases between them. Germline V gene data show CDR1 as SGHTA and CDR2 as FQGNSA. The CDR3 runs to 15 residues. CDR3 DNA: TGTGCCAGCAGCATGGGACCGGGGTTGGTCTATGGCTACACCTTC. It yields the protein CASSMGPGLVYGYTF.

The V gene is TRBV7-2, the J gene TRBJ2-7; 8 bases match TRBD2. The CDR3 consists of 17 residues. The ends lost 3 bases at V and 1 base at J; junction bases unmatched: 11. Germline lookup yields CDR1 SGHTA and CDR2 FQGNSA. CDR3 sequence: CASSLGSAGGGSYEQYF. CDR3 nucleotides: TGTGCCAGCAGCTTGGGTTCTGCGGGAGGTGGGTCCTACGAGCAGTACTTC.

CDR3 nucleotide sequence: TGTGCCAGCAGCGCACGACAAGATACGCAGTATTTT. Protein product: CASSARQDTQYF. V gene TRBV9 combines with J gene TRBJ2-3; D unclear. V lost 3 bases and J 5 bases, leaving 7 bases between the germline ends. Germline CDR1 is SGDLS and CDR2 is YYNGEE. This CDR3 region has 12 residues.

On this clone: An end of the junction differs from the germline gene, which may be a read error. The chain recombines TRBV7-7 with TRBJ2-1, with TRBD1 identical over 9 bases. The V gene's germline CDR1 is SSHAT and CDR2 FNYEAQ (reference sequence). CDR3 length: 16 residues. In nucleotides, the CDR3 is TGTGCTAGCAGCTTGCCCCGGGACAGGGCATACAATGAGCAGTTCTTC. Protein product: CASSLPRDRAYNEQFF.

The V and J genes are TRBV5-4 and TRBJ1-4; D is perhaps TRBD1 (6 bases). Germline V gene sequence: CDR1 SGHNT, CDR2 YYREEE (reference sequence). V was pared by 4 bases and J by 5 bases, with 9 bases between. This CDR3 spans 13 amino acids. CDR3 sequence reads: CASSLGQNEKLFF. The CDR3 DNA sequence: TGTGCCAGCAGCCTAGGACAGAATGAAAAACTGTTTTTT.

The rearrangement uses TRBV14 and TRBJ2-7; maybe TRBD1 (5 bases). The CDR3 spans 18 residues. Trimming cost V 3 bases and J 1 base, with 22 bases left between them. The germline gives CDR1 SGHDN, CDR2 FVKESK. CDR3 nucleotides: TGTGCCAGCAGCCACCTTCCGGGCAGGGCGCCTGGGTCCTACGAGCAGTACTTC. Its protein is CASSHLPGRAPGSYEQYF.

The chain uses TRBV7-9 and TRBJ2-2; D is uncertain. Deletions cut 5 bases from V and 8 bases from J, with 0 bases between. Germline CDR1 SEHNR, CDR2 FQNEAQ (reference sequence). This CDR3 has 9 amino acids. CDR3 DNA: TGTGCCAGCAGCGGGGAGCTGTTTTTT. As protein: CASSGELFF. Looking up the rest from reference TRBV7-9 and TRBJ2-2 gives the full variable domain: DTGVSQNPRHKITKRGQNVTFRCDPISEHNRLYWYRQTLGQGPEFLTYFQNEAQLEKSRLLSDRFSAERPKGSFSTLEIQRTEQGDSAMYLCASSGELFFGEGSRLTVL.

This clone is a singleton in its sample. The chain employs TRBV18 and TRBJ2-2; D not certain. The germline CDR1 and CDR2 sequences are KGHSH and LQKENI. The CDR3 runs to 14 residues. Trimming pared 2 bases from V and 4 bases from J, leaving 8 bases between. The CDR3 nucleotides are TGTGCCAGCTCACCAAGGACGGTCACCGGGGAGCTGTTTTTT. Translation: CASSPRTVTGELFF.

The CDR3 protein is CASSLLTSGSYEQFF. As DNA, the CDR3 is TGTGCCAGCAGCTTGTTGACTAGCGGGAGCTATGAGCAGTTCTTC. V usage is TRBV5-4 and J usage is TRBJ2-1, with 12 bases identical to TRBD2. The CDR3 spans 15 residues. With 1 base clipped from V and 8 bases from J, the junction kept 4 bases outside the gene matches. CDR1 and CDR2 from the germline V gene are SGHNT and YYREEE (reference sequence).

V usage is TRBV5-6 and J usage is TRBJ2-2; TRBD2 matches 10 bases. Germline CDR1 is SGHDT and CDR2 is YYEEEE. The CDR3 loop spans 17 amino acids. V gave up 1 base and J gave up 0 bases; unmatched junction bases: 3. CDR3 nucleotides: TGTGCCAGCAGCTTGCCTAGCGGGAGAACGAACACCGGGGAGCTGTTTTTT. As protein: CASSLPSGRTNTGELFF.

The CDR3 loop reads CASSQSTRAPNTGELFF. As DNA, the CDR3 is TGCGCCAGCAGCCAATCCACCCGGGCCCCGAACACCGGGGAGCTGTTTTTT. The rearrangement uses TRBV4-3 and TRBJ2-2; D is uncertain. The CDR3 consists of 17 residues. The V gene's germline CDR1 is LGHNA and CDR2 YSLEER. V lost 2 bases and J 0 bases, leaving 13 bases between the germline ends.

The gene calls are TRBV21-1 and TRBJ1-5. TRBV21-1 counts as a pseudogene. This CDR3 contains 16 residues. In nucleotides, the CDR3 is TGTGCCAGCAGCTCAGTCCCGGGGCAAACCGATCAGCCCCAGCATTTT. Its protein is CASSSVPGQTDQPQHF.

V and J are TRBV7-9 and TRBJ2-7, with 7 bases fitting TRBD1. Unmatched junction bases numbered 16, after V lost 3 bases and J lost 2 bases. CDR3 size: 18 residues. Germline loops: CDR1 SEHNR, CDR2 FQNEAQ (reference sequence). The CDR3 DNA follows: TGTGCCAGCAGCTTGCCCCCCCTTTACGATGACAGGGCCTACGAGCAGTACTTC. Translated: CASSLPPLYDDRAYEQYF.

The rearrangement joins TRBV29-1 to TRBJ1-1; D is perhaps TRBD1 (5 bases). V shed 8 bases and J shed 1 base, with 14 bases lying between them. CDR1 is SQVTM and CDR2 is ANQGSEA in the germline V gene. This CDR3 region has 13 residues. The chain's CDR3 is CSTWGQSNTEAFF. CDR3 in DNA: TGCAGCACTTGGGGCCAGTCGAACACTGAAGCTTTCTTT.

J is TRBJ1-4 and V is TRBV12-2; no check of the table's D call, TRBD1, against the DNA was made. TRBV12-2 represents a pseudogene. The CDR3 spans 14 residues. The CDR3 bases are TGTGCAAGTCGCGACAGTACAACTAATGAAAAACTGTTTTTT. Encoded protein: CASRDSTTNEKLFF.

The V call is TRBV4-1, the J call TRBJ2-1; TRBD2 agrees at 8 bases. There are 17 residues in the CDR3. The germline CDR1 and CDR2 sequences are MGHRA and YSYEKL. The V segment lost 7 bases and the J segment 0 bases; nucleotides outside the gene matches: 11. The CDR3 DNA reads as TGCGCCAGCACTCCACTAGCGGACACCAACTCCTACAATGAGCAGTTCTTC. Amino acid sequence: CASTPLADTNSYNEQFF.

This sequence joins TRBV9 and TRBJ2-7, with D possibly TRBD1 on 7 matching bases. The CDR3 length is 16 residues. V was cut by 0 bases and J by 3 bases, with 16 bases left in between. Germline CDR1 reads SGDLS; CDR2 reads YYNGEE. CDR3 region: CASSVGGDRTNYEQYF. The CDR3 nucleotides read TGTGCCAGCAGCGTAGGGGGGGACAGAACGAACTACGAGCAGTACTTC.

V is TRBV28 and J is TRBJ1-5; 7 bases line up with TRBD1. Unmatched junction bases numbered 6, after V lost 3 bases and J lost 1 base. Germline CDR1 MDHEN, CDR2 SYDVKM. The CDR3 sequence is 16 residues long. Here the CDR3 DNA reads TGTGCCAGCAGTTTCCGCCAGACAGGGAGCAATCAGCCCCAGCATTTT. It encodes CASSFRQTGSNQPQHF.

The chain employs TRBV11-2 and TRBJ2-2; TRBD2 matches 7 bases. CDR3 size: 18 residues. Germline CDR1 reads SGHAT; CDR2 reads FQNNGV. V lost 1 base and J lost 7; bases outside the gene matches: 15. The CDR3 protein is CASSLVIAGVTKGGELFF. For the CDR3, the DNA is TGTGCCAGCAGCTTAGTTATTGCGGGAGTAACAAAAGGCGGGGAGCTGTTTTTT.

The chain uses TRBV10-2 and TRBJ2-5; weak D call: TRBD1 (6 bases). V was clipped by 0 bases and J by 4 bases, with 6 bases between them. The CDR3 covers 13 residues. Germline V CDR1 and CDR2: WSHSY, SAAADI. The CDR3 spells CASSESGGETQYF. The DNA of the CDR3 is TGCGCCAGCAGTGAGTCAGGGGGAGAGACCCAGTACTTC.

The V call is TRBV9, the J call TRBJ2-3; TRBD2 matches 16 bases. Germline CDR1 is SGDLS and CDR2 is YYNGEE. The CDR3 is made up of 21 amino acids. J lost 6 bases, V lost 0 bases, and 16 bases had no gene match. The CDR3: CASSVATTLGLAGGRLDTQYF. Written as DNA, the CDR3 is TGTGCCAGCAGCGTAGCTACGACCCTGGGACTAGCGGGAGGGAGGTTGGATACGCAGTATTTT. Combining the CDR3 with reference TRBV9 and TRBJ2-3 gives the whole variable domain DSGVTQTPKHLITATGQRVTLRCSPRSGDLSVYWYQQSLDQGLQFLIQYYNGEERAKGNILERFSAQQFPDLHSELNLSSLELGDSALYFCASSVATTLGLAGGRLDTQYFGPGTRLTVL.